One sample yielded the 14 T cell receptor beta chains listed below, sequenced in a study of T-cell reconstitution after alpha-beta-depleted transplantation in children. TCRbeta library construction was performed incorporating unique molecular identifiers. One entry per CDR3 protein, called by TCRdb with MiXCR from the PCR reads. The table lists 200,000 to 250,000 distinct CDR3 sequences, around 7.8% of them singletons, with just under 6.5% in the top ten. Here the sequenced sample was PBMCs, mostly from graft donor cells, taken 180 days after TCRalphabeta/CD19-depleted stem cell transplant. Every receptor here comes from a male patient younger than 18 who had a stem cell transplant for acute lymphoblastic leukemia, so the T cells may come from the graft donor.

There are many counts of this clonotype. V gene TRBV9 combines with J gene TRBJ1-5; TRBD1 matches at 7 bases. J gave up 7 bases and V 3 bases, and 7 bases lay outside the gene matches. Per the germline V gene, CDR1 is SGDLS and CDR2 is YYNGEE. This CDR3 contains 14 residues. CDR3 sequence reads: CASSGRGSGQPQHF. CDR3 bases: TGTGCCAGCAGCGGCAGGGGGTCGGGCCAGCCCCAGCATTTT. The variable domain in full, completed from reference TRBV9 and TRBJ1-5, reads DSGVTQTPKHLITATGQRVTLRCSPRSGDLSVYWYQQSLDQGLQFLIQYYNGEERAKGNILERFSAQQFPDLHSELNLSSLELGDSALYFCASSGRGSGQPQHFGDGTRLSIL.

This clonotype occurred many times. DNA of the CDR3: TGTGCCAGCAGCTTAGCGGCGGGAGGGGTCAATGAGCAGTTCTTC. Translating it yields CASSLAAGGVNEQFF. This sequence joins TRBV7-9 and TRBJ2-1, with 9 positions matching TRBD2. Germline CDR1 is SEHNR and CDR2 is FQNEAQ (reference sequence). V lost 0 bases and J lost 6; bases outside the gene matches: 3. The CDR3 has 15 amino acids.

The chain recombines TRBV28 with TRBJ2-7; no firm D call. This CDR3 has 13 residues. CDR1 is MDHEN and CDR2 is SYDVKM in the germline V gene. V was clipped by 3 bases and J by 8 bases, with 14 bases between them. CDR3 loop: CASSLGRPGQQYF. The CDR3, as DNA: TGTGCCAGCAGTTTGGGTCGACCCGGCCAGCAGTACTTC.

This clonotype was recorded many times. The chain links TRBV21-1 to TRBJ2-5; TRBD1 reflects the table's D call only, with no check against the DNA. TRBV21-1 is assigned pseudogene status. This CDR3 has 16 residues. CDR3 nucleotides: TGTGCCAGCAGCAAAGCCGCACCCGAGGGGTGGGAGACCCAGTACTTC. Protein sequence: CASSKAAPEGWETQYF.

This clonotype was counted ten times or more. DNA of the CDR3: TGTGCCAGCAGCTTCAGGGGCGCCTCAAACACCGGGGAGCTGTTTTTT. It specifies CASSFRGASNTGELFF. The J gene is TRBJ2-2, the V gene TRBV3-1, with D possibly being TRBD1 (6 bases). CDR1 and CDR2 from the germline V gene are LGHDT and YNNKEL (reference sequence). V dropped 5 bases and J dropped 2 bases, with 15 bases sitting between them. This CDR3 comprises 16 residues. Full variable domain (remainder filled in from reference TRBV3-1 and TRBJ2-2): DTAVSQTPKYLVTQMGNDKSIKCEQNLGHDTMYWYKQDSKKFLKIMFSYNNKELIINETVPNRFSPKSPDKAHLNLHINSLELGDSAVYFCASSFRGASNTGELFFGEGSRLTVL.

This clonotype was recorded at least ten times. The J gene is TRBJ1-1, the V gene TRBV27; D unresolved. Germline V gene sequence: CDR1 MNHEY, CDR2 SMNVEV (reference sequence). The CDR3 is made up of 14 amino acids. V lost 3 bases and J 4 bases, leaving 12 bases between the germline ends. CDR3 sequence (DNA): TGTGCCAGCAGTTTCATCGGAGGTAGCACTGAAGCTTTCTTT. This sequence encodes CASSFIGGSTEAFF.

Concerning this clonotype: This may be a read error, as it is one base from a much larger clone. CDR3: CASTLSVGHGYTF. The CDR3 region has the DNA TGCGCCAGCACCCTAAGTGTGGGCCATGGCTACACCTTC. V gene TRBV4-3 combines with J gene TRBJ1-2; D remains unclear. Trimming shortened V by 7 bases and J by 6 bases, and 15 bases separated the two germline ends. Germline V gene sequence: CDR1 LGHNA, CDR2 YSLEER. This CDR3 has 13 residues.

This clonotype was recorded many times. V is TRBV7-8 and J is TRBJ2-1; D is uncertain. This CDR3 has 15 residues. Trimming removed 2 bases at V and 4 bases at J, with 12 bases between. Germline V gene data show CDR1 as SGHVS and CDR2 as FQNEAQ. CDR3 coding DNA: TGTGCCAGCAGCTTATATGGAAACCCTTACAATGAGCAGTTCTTC. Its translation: CASSLYGNPYNEQFF.

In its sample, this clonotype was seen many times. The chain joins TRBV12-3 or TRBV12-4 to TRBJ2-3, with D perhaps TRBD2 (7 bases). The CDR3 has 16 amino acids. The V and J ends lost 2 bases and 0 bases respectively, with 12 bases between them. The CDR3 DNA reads TGTGCCAGCAGTTTACGGGGGGCCCCCAGCACAGATACGCAGTATTTT. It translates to CASSLRGAPSTDTQYF.

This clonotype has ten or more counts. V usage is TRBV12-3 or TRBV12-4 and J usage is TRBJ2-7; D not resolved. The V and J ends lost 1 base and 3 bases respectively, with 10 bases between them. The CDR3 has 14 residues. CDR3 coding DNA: TGTGCCAGCAGTTTAGGACCGACGGACTACGAGCAGTACTTC. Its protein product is CASSLGPTDYEQYF.

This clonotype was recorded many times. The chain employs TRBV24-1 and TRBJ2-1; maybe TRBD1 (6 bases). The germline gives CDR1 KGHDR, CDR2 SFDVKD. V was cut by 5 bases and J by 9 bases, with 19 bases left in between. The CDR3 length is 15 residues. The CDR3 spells CATSVGSEPRGEQFF. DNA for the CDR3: TGTGCCACCAGTGTCGGGTCCGAACCCAGGGGTGAGCAGTTCTTC.

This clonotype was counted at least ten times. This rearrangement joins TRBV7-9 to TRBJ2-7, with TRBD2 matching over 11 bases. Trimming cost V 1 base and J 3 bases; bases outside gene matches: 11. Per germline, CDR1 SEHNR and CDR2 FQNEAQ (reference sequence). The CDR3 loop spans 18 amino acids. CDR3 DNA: TGTGCCAGCAGCTTAGGATTTTGGGCTAGCGGGAGGAGCTACGAGCAGTACTTC. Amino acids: CASSLGFWASGRSYEQYF.

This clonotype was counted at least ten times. In DNA form, the CDR3 reads TGTGCCAGTAGTATAATGACTAGCGGGAGGGAGCAGTTCTTC. Protein sequence: CASSIMTSGREQFF. The V and J genes are TRBV19 and TRBJ2-1; 13 nucleotides align to TRBD2. CDR1 LNHDA and CDR2 SQIVND come from the germline V gene (reference sequence). Unmatched junction bases numbered 2, after V lost 2 bases and J lost 10 bases. The CDR3 spans 14 residues.

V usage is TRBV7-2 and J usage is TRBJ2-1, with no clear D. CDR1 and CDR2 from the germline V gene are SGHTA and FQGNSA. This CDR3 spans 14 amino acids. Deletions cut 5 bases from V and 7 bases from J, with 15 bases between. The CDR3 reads CASSRHRMGNEQFF. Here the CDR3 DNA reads TGTGCCAGCAGCCGGCACAGAATGGGAAATGAGCAGTTCTTC.